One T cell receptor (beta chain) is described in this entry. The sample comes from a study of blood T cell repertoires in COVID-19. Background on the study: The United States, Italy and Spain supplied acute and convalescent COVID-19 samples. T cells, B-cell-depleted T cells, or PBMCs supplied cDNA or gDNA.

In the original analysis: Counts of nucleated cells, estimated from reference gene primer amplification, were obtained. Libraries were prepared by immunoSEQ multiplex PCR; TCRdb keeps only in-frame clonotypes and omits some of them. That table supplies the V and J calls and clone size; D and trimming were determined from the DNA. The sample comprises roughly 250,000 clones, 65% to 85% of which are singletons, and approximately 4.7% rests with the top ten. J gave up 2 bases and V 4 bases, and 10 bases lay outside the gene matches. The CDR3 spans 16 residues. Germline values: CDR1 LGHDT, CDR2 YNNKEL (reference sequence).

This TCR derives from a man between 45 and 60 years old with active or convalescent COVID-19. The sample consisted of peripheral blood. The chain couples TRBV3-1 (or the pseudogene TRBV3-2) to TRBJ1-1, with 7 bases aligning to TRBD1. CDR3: CASSLDREVGNTEAFF. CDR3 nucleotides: TGTGCCAGCAGCCTCGACAGGGAGGTTGGTAACACTGAAGCTTTCTTT.